Listed below are T cell receptor beta chains from one sample, sequenced in a study of blood T cell repertoires in COVID-19. Profiling relied on immunoSEQ multiplex PCR, and the TCRdb table lists in-frame clones only, not all of them. The repertoire includes about 200,000 clones, about 88% of them detected once, and 6.2% sits in the top ten. The sequencing sample was made of peripheral blood. These receptors were taken from a woman in her 40s who had recovered from COVID-19. Each CDR3 is given with its conserved first and last residue. The D gene is left open where the match is weak. Only part of the rows carry a size: once, few, many, or a class if the clone is expanded.

DNA: TGTGCCAGCAGCCGCAGAAGGGACAGCTTCCAGCATTTT; CDR3: CASSRRRDSFQHF; J: TRBJ1-5; D: TRBD1; V: TRBV7-8; size: NA
DNA: TGTGCCACCAGATCAAACCAGGGTAGCTATGAGCAGTTCTTC; CDR3: CATRSNQGSYEQFF; J: TRBJ2-1; D: NA; V: TRBV24-1; size: few
DNA: TGCAGCGTTGAAGGGGGGTCAGGGGTAGGGAACATTCAGTACTTC; CDR3: CSVEGGSGVGNIQYF; J: TRBJ2-4; D: NA; V: TRBV29-1; size: NA
DNA: TGTGCCAGCAGCTTACAAGGGGTAGATCAGCCCCAGCATTTT; CDR3: CASSLQGVDQPQHF; J: TRBJ1-5; D: NA; V: TRBV7-9; size: NA
DNA: TGTGCCAGCAGCCCGACAGGCAATCAGCCCCAGCATTTT; CDR3: CASSPTGNQPQHF; J: TRBJ1-5; D: NA; V: TRBV28; size: NA
DNA: TGTGCCAGCAGCGCGCGGGGCGGGAGTGGGTACACCGGGGAGCTGTTTTTT; CDR3: CASSARGGSGYTGELFF; J: TRBJ2-2; D: TRBD2; V: TRBV9; size: NA
DNA: TGTGCCAGCAGCACCGGACAGGGCAACACTGAAGCTTTCTTT; CDR3: CASSTGQGNTEAFF; J: TRBJ1-1; D: TRBD1; V: TRBV28; size: NA
DNA: TGTGCCAGTAGTATACCGCTGGCCACCGGGGAGCTGTTTTTT; CDR3: CASSIPLATGELFF; J: TRBJ2-2; D: NA; V: TRBV19; size: NA
DNA: TGCGCCAGCCGACAGGGTCAGGACACTGAAGCTTTCTTT; CDR3: CASRQGQDTEAFF; J: TRBJ1-1; D: TRBD1; V: TRBV5-1; size: NA
DNA: TGTGCCATCAGTGACGGGACAGGGGTCGTAGATGAGCAGTTCTTC; CDR3: CAISDGTGVVDEQFF; J: TRBJ2-1; D: TRBD1; V: TRBV10-3; size: NA
DNA: TGTGCCATCAGGCAGGGGGCGAACACCGGGGAGCTGTTTTTT; CDR3: CAIRQGANTGELFF; J: TRBJ2-2; D: TRBD1; V: TRBV10-3; size: NA
DNA: TGCAGTGCTTATACAGGGTCAGGCTACACCTTC; CDR3: CSAYTGSGYTF; J: TRBJ1-2; D: NA; V: TRBV20-1; size: NA
DNA: TGTGCCAGCAGCCGTAGCTGGGACACCACCTATGGCTACACCTTC; CDR3: CASSRSWDTTYGYTF; J: TRBJ1-2; D: NA; V: TRBV27; size: NA
DNA: TGTGCCAGCAGTTCGGGACAGGGCAACACTGAAGCTTTCTTT; CDR3: CASSSGQGNTEAFF; J: TRBJ1-1; D: TRBD1; V: TRBV27; size: NA
DNA: TGTGCCAGCAGCTTACTCACTAGCGGGAGTTACTACAATGAGCAGTTCTTC; CDR3: CASSLLTSGSYYNEQFF; J: TRBJ2-1; D: TRBD2; V: TRBV11-2; size: NA
DNA: TGTGCCAGCAGCCAGACAGCTCCAGTTACGCAGTATTTT; CDR3: CASSQTAPVTQYF; J: TRBJ2-3; D: NA; V: TRBV3-1/TRBV3-2; size: NA
DNA: TGTGCCAGCAGTGATCTGGGTGAGGACACTGAAGCTTTCTTT; CDR3: CASSDLGEDTEAFF; J: TRBJ1-1; D: NA; V: TRBV2; size: NA
DNA: TGTGCCAGTAGCCCCACAGGGGCCTCCTACGAGCAGTACTTC; CDR3: CASSPTGASYEQYF; J: TRBJ2-7; D: TRBD1; V: TRBV19; size: NA
DNA: TGTGCCAGCTCTACCCGGCGGGGCTACGAGCAGTACTTC; CDR3: CASSTRRGYEQYF; J: TRBJ2-7; D: NA; V: TRBV27; size: NA
DNA: TGTGCCAGTAGTAACGGTCTTTGGGAAGCTTTCTTT; CDR3: CASSNGLWEAFF; J: TRBJ1-1; D: NA; V: TRBV19; size: few
DNA: TGTGCCAGCAGTTATGTAGGGGGTAACACTGAAGCTTTCTTT; CDR3: CASSYVGGNTEAFF; J: TRBJ1-1; D: NA; V: TRBV6-5; size: NA
DNA: TGCGCCAGCAGCCAAGATCGGGGAAAACTGTTTTTT; CDR3: CASSQDRGKLFF; J: TRBJ1-4; D: NA; V: TRBV4-1; size: NA
DNA: TGTGCCATCAGTGATTTCCCGGAGAGGCCGGGTGGCTACACCTTC; CDR3: CAISDFPERPGGYTF; J: TRBJ1-2; D: NA; V: TRBV10-3; size: NA
DNA: TGTGCCACCAGCAGGGCGACAGGGTGGAGCACTGAAGCTTTCTTT; CDR3: CATSRATGWSTEAFF; J: TRBJ1-1; D: TRBD1; V: TRBV15; size: NA
DNA: TGTGCCAGCAGCCCGGGACAGGGGATGGTCACTGAAGCTTTCTTT; CDR3: CASSPGQGMVTEAFF; J: TRBJ1-1; D: TRBD1; V: TRBV4-2; size: NA
DNA: TGTGCCAGAAGCGCCAGGGTCACCTACGAGCAGTACTTC; CDR3: CARSARVTYEQYF; J: TRBJ2-7; D: NA; V: TRBV7-5; size: NA
DNA: TGTGCCAGCAGCTTAAATTCAGGGGGTGGCCATAATTCACCCCTCCACTTT; CDR3: CASSLNSGGGHNSPLHF; J: TRBJ1-6; D: TRBD1; V: TRBV7-2; size: NA
DNA: TGTGCCAGCAACCTGCGGGGGGACTGGGACGGTCAGCCCCAGCATTTT; CDR3: CASNLRGDWDGQPQHF; J: TRBJ1-5; D: NA; V: TRBV5-5; size: few
DNA: TGTGCCAGCAGCCAATTTAGGGGGCGGGACACCGGGGAGCTGTTTTTT; CDR3: CASSQFRGRDTGELFF; J: TRBJ2-2; D: TRBD1; V: TRBV4-2; size: NA
DNA: TGTGCCAGCGGAAGGGGGTTGGAAGCTTTCTTT; CDR3: CASGRGLEAFF; J: TRBJ1-1; D: NA; V: TRBV6-5; size: NA
DNA: TGTGCCAGCAGCGATAGCGGGAATGAGCAGTTCTTC; CDR3: CASSDSGNEQFF; J: TRBJ2-1; D: TRBD2; V: TRBV7-6; size: NA
DNA: TGTGCCAGCAGTGAGGGGGAGAGTGAGTTCTTC; CDR3: CASSEGESEFF; J: TRBJ2-1; D: NA; V: TRBV27; size: once
DNA: TGTGCCAGCAATCGAGGGACTAGCCCCCGCACAGATACGCAGTATTTT; CDR3: CASNRGTSPRTDTQYF; J: TRBJ2-3; D: TRBD2; V: TRBV2; size: NA
DNA: TGTGCCAGCAGCCTGTCCCCTATGAGTACCACTGAAGCTTTCTTT; CDR3: CASSLSPMSTTEAFF; J: TRBJ1-1; D: NA; V: TRBV7-2; size: NA
DNA: TGTGCCAGCAGCCAAGATCTTAGGACACTCCCTGGAAACACCATATATTTT; CDR3: CASSQDLRTLPGNTIYF; J: TRBJ1-3; D: NA; V: TRBV4-2; size: few
DNA: TGCGCCAGCAGCGCCGGGACAGACTATGGCTACACCTTC; CDR3: CASSAGTDYGYTF; J: TRBJ1-2; D: TRBD1; V: TRBV5-1; size: NA
DNA: TGTGCCAGCAATCACAGGGGGCTAAATTCACCCCTCCACTTT; CDR3: CASNHRGLNSPLHF; J: TRBJ1-6; D: TRBD1; V: TRBV27; size: once
DNA: TGTGCCAGCGGACGGACAGGCTATGGCTACACCTTC; CDR3: CASGRTGYGYTF; J: TRBJ1-2; D: TRBD1; V: TRBV27; size: NA
DNA: TGTGCCAGCAGACTCGGAGTCAGTAACACTGAAGCTTTCTTT; CDR3: CASRLGVSNTEAFF; J: TRBJ1-1; D: NA; V: TRBV7-9; size: NA
DNA: TGTGCCAGCAGCAAAGGGACGGGAGGCAATCAGCCCCAGCATTTT; CDR3: CASSKGTGGNQPQHF; J: TRBJ1-5; D: NA; V: TRBV28; size: NA
DNA: TGTGCCAGCAGCTTAGGCCGGGACAGGCAACACAGAACCTCTGGAAACACCATATATTTT; CDR3: CASSLGRDRQHRTSGNTIYF; J: TRBJ1-3; D: TRBD1; V: TRBV13; size: NA
DNA: TGCGCCAGCAGCCCGGGACAGGGAAGTGAAAAACTGTTTTTT; CDR3: CASSPGQGSEKLFF; J: TRBJ1-4; D: TRBD1; V: TRBV4-3; size: NA
DNA: TGTGCCAGCAGTGAATTCCTTAGCAGCAATCAGCCCCAGCATTTT; CDR3: CASSEFLSSNQPQHF; J: TRBJ1-5; D: NA; V: TRBV2; size: NA
DNA: TGTGCCAGCAGCCGGGACAGAATCACTGAAGCTTTCTTT; CDR3: CASSRDRITEAFF; J: TRBJ1-1; D: TRBD1; V: TRBV11-1; size: once
DNA: TGCGCCAGCAGCCAAGACGCCGGTTTCACAGATACGCAGTATTTT; CDR3: CASSQDAGFTDTQYF; J: TRBJ2-3; D: NA; V: TRBV4-1; size: NA
DNA: TGTGCCAGCAGCTCCGCAGGTCCGAGCTCCTATAATTCACCCCTCCACTTT; CDR3: CASSSAGPSSYNSPLHF; J: TRBJ1-6; D: NA; V: TRBV7-8; size: NA
DNA: TGTGCCAGCAGTCTCAGGACTCCGAGCTCCTACGAGCAGTACTTC; CDR3: CASSLRTPSSYEQYF; J: TRBJ2-7; D: NA; V: TRBV3-1/TRBV3-2; size: NA
DNA: TGTGCCAGCTCACCACTATCGGGCTCCTACAATGAGCAGTTCTTC; CDR3: CASSPLSGSYNEQFF; J: TRBJ2-1; D: NA; V: TRBV18; size: NA
DNA: TGTGCCTGGAGTGTACGGGGGACGGTCCGGGAGAGCTACACCTTC; CDR3: CAWSVRGTVRESYTF; J: TRBJ1-2; D: NA; V: TRBV30; size: NA
DNA: TGTGCCAGCAGCGTAGGACGGGAGGGGACCTACGAGCAGTACTTC; CDR3: CASSVGREGTYEQYF; J: TRBJ2-7; D: TRBD2; V: TRBV9; size: NA